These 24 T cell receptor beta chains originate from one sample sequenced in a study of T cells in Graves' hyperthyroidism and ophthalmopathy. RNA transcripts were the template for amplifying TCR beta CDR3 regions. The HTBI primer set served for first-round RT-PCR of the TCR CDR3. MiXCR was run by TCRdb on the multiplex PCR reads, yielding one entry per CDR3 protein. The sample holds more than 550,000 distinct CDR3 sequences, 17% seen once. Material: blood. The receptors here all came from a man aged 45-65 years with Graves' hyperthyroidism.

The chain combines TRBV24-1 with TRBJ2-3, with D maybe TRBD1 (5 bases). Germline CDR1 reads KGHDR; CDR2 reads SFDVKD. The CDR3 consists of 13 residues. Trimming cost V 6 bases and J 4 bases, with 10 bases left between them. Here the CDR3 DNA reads TGTGCCACCAGTCCAGGGCCCCCAGATACGCAGTATTTT. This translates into CATSPGPPDTQYF.

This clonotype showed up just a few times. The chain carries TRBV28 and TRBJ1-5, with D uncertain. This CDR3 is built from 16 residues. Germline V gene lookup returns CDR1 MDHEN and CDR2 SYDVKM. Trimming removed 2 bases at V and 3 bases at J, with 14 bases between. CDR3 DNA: TGTGCCAGCAGTTTACTCCCCTCGGGGTACAATCAGCCCCAGCATTTT. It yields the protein CASSLLPSGYNQPQHF.

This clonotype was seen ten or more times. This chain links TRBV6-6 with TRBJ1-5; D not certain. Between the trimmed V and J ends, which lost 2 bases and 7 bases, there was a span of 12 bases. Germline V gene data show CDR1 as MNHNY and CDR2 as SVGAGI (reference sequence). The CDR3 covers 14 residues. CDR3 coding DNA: TGTGCCAGCAGTTACGGTGAGAGGGCCCAGCCCCAGCATTTT. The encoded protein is CASSYGERAQPQHF.

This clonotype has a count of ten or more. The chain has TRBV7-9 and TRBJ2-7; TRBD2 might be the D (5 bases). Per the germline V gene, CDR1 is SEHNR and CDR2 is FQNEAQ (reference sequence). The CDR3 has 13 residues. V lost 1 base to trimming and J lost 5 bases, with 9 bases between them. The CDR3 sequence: CASSLEIGDEQYF. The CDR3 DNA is TGTGCCAGCAGCTTAGAAATCGGGGACGAGCAGTACTTC.

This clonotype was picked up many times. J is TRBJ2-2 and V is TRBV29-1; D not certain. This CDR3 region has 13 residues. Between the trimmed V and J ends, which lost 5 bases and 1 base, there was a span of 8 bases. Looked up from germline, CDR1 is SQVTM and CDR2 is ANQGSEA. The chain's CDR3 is CSVQKGNTGELFF. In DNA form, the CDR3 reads TGCAGCGTTCAAAAAGGGAACACCGGGGAGCTGTTTTTT.

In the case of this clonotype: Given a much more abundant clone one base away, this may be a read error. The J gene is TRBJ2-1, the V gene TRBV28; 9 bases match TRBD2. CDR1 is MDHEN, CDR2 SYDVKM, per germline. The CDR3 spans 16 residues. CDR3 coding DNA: TGTACCAGCAGTTTGGGGGGTAGCGGGAGTATTAATGAGCAGTTCTTC. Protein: CTSSLGGSGSINEQFF. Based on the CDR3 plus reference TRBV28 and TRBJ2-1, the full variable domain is DVKVTQSSRYLVKRTGEKVFLECVQDMDHENMFWYRQDPGLGLRLIYFSYDVKMKEKGDIPEGYSVSREKKERFSLILESASTNQTSMYLCTSSLGGSGSINEQFFGPGTRLTVL.

CDR3 sequence reads: CASSLKGAGSDEKLFF. CDR3 coding DNA: TGTGCCAGTAGTTTAAAGGGAGCGGGGAGCGACGAAAAACTGTTTTTT. The chain is built from TRBV19 and TRBJ1-4; D ambiguous. The CDR3 sequence is 16 residues long. Trimming left V 5 bases short and J 8 bases short, with 21 bases between. Germline V gene data show CDR1 as LNHDA and CDR2 as SQIVND (reference sequence). Using reference TRBV19 and TRBJ1-4 for the parts outside the CDR3, the full variable domain is DGGITQSPKYLFRKEGQNVTLSCEQNLNHDAMYWYRQDPGQGLRLIYYSQIVNDFQKGDIAEGYSVSREKKESFPLTVTSAQKNPTAFYLCASSLKGAGSDEKLFFGSGTQLSVL.

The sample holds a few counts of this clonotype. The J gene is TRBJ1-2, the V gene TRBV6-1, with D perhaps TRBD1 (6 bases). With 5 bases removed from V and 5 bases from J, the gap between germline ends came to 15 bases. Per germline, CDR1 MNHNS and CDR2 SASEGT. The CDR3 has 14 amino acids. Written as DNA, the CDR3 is TGTGCCAGCAGTCAATACAGGGACCAGTATGGCTACACCTTC. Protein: CASSQYRDQYGYTF.

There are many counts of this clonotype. CDR3 in amino acids: CASSETGGLYNEQFF. The DNA of the CDR3 is TGTGCCAGCAGTGAAACGGGAGGCCTCTATAATGAGCAGTTCTTC. The chain carries TRBV2 and TRBJ2-1; 7 nucleotides align to TRBD2. CDR1 and CDR2 from the germline V gene are SNHLY and FYNNEI. The CDR3 is made up of 15 amino acids. Losses at the gene ends were 2 bases for V and 7 bases for J; bases not matched to a gene: 8.

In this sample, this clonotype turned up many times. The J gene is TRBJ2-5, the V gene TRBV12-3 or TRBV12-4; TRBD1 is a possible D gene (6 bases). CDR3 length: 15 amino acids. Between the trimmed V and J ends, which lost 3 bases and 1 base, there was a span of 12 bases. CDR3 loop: CASSFMAGVQETQYF. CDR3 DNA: TGTGCCAGCAGTTTCATGGCAGGGGTCCAAGAGACCCAGTACTTC.

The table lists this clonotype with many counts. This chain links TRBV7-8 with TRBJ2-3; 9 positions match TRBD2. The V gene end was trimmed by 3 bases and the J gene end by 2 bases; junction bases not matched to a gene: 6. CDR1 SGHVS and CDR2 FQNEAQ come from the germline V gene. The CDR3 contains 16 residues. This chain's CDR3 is CASSFWTSDPTDTQYF. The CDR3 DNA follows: TGTGCCAGCAGCTTTTGGACTAGCGATCCCACAGATACGCAGTATTTT.

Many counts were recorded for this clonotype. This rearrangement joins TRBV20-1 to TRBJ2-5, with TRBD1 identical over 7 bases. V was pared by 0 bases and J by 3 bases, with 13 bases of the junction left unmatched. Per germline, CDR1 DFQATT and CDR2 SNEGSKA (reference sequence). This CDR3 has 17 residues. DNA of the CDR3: TGCAGTGCTAGAGATCTAAGAGGGGGCGATCCCAAAGAGACCCAGTACTTC. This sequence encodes CSARDLRGGDPKETQYF.

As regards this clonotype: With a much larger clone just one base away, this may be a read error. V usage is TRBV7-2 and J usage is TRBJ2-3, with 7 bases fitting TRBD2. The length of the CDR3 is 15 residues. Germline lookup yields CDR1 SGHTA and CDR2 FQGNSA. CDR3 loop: CASSILAEHTGTQYF. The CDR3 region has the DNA TGTGCCAGTAGTATCCTAGCGGAGCACACAGGTACGCAGTATTTT.

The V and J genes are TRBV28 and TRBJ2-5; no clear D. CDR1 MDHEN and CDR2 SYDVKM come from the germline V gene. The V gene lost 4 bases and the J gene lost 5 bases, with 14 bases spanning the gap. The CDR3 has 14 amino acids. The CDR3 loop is CASSSEPLRETQYF. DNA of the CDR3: TGTGCCAGCAGTTCGGAGCCCCTCAGGGAGACCCAGTACTTC.

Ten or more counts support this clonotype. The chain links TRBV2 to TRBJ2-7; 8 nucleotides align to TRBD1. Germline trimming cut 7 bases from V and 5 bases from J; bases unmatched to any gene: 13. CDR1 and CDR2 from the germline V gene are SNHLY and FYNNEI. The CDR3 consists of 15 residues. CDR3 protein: CASKQTGVLVDEQYF. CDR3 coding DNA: TGTGCCAGCAAGCAGACAGGGGTATTGGTCGACGAGCAGTACTTC.

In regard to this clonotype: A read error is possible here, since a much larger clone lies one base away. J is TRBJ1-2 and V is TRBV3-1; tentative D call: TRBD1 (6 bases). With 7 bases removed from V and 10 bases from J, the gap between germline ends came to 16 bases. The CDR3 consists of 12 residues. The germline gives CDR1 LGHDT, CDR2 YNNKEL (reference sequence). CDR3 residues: CASNRRDKNYTF. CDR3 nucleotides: TGTGCCAGCAACCGCCGGGACAAGAACTACACCTTC.

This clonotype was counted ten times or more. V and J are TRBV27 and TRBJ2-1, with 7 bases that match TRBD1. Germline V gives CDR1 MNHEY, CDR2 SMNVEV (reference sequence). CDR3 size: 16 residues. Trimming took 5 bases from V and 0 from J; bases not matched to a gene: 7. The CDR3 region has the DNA TGTGCCAGCAGTGCCGCAGGGGGTAGCTCCTACAATGAGCAGTTCTTC. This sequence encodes CASSAAGGSSYNEQFF.

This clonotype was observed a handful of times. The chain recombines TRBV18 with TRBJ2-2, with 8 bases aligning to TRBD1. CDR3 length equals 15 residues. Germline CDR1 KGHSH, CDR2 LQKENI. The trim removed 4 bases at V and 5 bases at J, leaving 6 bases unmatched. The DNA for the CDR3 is TGTGCCAGCTCACGAACAGGGGGTGAAACCGGGGAGCTGTTTTTT. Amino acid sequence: CASSRTGGETGELFF.

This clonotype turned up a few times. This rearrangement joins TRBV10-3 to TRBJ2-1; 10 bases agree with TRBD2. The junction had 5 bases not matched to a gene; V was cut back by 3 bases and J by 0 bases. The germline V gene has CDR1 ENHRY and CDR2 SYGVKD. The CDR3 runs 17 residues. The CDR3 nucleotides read TGTGCCATCAGTGACCAGAGCGGGAGGGACTCCTACAATGAGCAGTTCTTC. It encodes CAISDQSGRDSYNEQFF.

The CDR3 sequence is CASALLADLLGYEQYF. In nucleotides, the CDR3 is TGTGCCAGCGCCCTACTAGCGGACCTTCTGGGGTACGAGCAGTACTTC. This sequence joins TRBV6-1 and TRBJ2-7; 8 nucleotides match TRBD2. Per the germline V gene, CDR1 is MNHNS and CDR2 is SASEGT. J lost 4 bases, V lost 8 bases, and 16 bases had no gene match. The CDR3 consists of 16 residues.

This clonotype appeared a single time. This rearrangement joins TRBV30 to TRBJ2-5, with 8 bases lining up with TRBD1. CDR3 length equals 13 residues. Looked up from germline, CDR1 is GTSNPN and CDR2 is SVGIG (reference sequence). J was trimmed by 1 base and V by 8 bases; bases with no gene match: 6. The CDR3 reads CAGQGPSQETQYF. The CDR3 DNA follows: TGTGCCGGACAGGGACCGTCCCAAGAGACCCAGTACTTC.

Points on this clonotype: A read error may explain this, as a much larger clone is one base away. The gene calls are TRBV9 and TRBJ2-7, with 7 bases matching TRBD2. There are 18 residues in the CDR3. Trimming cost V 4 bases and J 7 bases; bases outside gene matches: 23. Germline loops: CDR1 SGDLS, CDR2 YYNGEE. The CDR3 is CASSPRRGGSTDSAEQYF. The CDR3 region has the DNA TGTGCCAGCAGCCCTAGGAGGGGCGGGAGTACCGATTCCGCTGAGCAGTACTTC.

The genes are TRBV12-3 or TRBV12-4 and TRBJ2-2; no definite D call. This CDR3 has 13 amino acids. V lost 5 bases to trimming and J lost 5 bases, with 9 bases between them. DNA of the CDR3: TGTGCCAGCAGTACGACCATAACCGGGGAGCTGTTTTTT. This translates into CASSTTITGELFF.

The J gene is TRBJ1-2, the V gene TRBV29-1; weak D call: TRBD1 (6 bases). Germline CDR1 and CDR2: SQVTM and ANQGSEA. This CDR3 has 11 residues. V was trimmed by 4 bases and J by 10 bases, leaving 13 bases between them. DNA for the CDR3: TGCAGCGTTGGGACAGTCATCGACTACACCTTC. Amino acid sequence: CSVGTVIDYTF.